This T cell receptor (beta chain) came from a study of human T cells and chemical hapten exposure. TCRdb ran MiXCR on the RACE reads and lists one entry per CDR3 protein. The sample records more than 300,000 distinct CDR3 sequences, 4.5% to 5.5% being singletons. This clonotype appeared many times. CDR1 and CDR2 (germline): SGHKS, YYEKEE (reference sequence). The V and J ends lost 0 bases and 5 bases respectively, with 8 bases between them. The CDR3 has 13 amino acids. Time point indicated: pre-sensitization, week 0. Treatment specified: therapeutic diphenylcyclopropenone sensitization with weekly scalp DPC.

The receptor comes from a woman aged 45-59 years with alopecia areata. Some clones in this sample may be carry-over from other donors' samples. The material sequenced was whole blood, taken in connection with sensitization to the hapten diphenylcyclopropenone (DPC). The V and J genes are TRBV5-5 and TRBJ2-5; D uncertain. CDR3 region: CASSLGPSETQYF. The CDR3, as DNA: TGTGCCAGCAGCTTGGGGCCCTCGGAGACCCAGTACTTC.